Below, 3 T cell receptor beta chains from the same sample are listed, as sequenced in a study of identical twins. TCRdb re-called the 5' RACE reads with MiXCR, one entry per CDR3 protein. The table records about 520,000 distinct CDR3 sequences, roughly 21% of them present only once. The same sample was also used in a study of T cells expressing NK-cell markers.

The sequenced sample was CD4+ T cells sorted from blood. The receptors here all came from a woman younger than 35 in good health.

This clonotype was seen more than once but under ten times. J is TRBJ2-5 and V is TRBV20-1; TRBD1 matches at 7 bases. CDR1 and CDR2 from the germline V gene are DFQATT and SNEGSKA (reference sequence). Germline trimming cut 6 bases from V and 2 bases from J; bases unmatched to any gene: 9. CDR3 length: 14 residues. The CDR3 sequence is CSAQYSGGQETQYF. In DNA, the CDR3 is TGCAGTGCCCAATATTCAGGGGGACAAGAGACCCAGTACTTC.

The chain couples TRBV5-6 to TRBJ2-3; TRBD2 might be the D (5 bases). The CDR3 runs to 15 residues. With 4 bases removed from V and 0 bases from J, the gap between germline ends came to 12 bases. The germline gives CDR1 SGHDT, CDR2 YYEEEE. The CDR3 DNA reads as TGTGCCAGCAGCGGCAAGCGGACTAGCACAGATACGCAGTATTTT. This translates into CASSGKRTSTDTQYF.

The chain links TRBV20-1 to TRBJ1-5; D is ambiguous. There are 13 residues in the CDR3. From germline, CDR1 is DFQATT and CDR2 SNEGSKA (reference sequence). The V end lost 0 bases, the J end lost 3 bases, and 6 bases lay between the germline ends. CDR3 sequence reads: CSAREAVNQPQHF. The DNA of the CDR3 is TGCAGTGCTAGAGAGGCAGTCAATCAGCCCCAGCATTTT.